This record concerns one T cell receptor (beta chain) sequence. CDR1 is SGHNT, CDR2 YYREEE, per germline (reference sequence). V was clipped by 4 bases and J by 4 bases; unmatched bases: 13. The CDR3 length is 16 residues. This entry is derived from a study of blood T cell repertoires in COVID-19. TCRdb's copy holds only in-frame clones and misses some; the assay was immunoSEQ multiplex PCR. The table has around 160,000 clones, 87% seen once. This TCR was sampled from a man older than 75 with acute or convalescent COVID-19. The V and J genes are TRBV5-4 and TRBJ2-5, with TRBD2 matching over 7 bases. Sequencing was performed on peripheral blood. This chain's CDR3 is CASSRGGLESGETQYF. CDR3 nucleotides: TGTGCCAGCAGCCGTGGCGGACTAGAGTCGGGAGAGACCCAGTACTTC.